These T cell receptor beta chains were read from a single sample in a study of blood T cell repertoires in COVID-19. TCRdb keeps only in-frame clones here, not all; method: immunoSEQ multiplex PCR. The repertoire holds some 74,000 clones, with roughly three quarters as singletons. What was sequenced was peripheral blood. The source is a human donor in a cohort sampled during active COVID-19. Each CDR3 is given with its conserved first and last residue. The order of the fields is D gene, V gene, clone size, J gene, CDR3 protein, CDR3 DNA. The D gene is left open where the match is weak. Size is omitted from some rows. Given values are once, few, many or a class for expanded clones.

TRBD2	TRBV5-4	.	TRBJ2-7	CASSPKGGLAGGTSSYEQYF	TGTGCCAGCAGTCCTAAAGGGGGACTAGCGGGAGGAACAAGCTCCTACGAGCAGTACTTC
.	TRBV7-9	.	TRBJ2-3	CASSLAGSTDTQYF	TGTGCCAGCAGCTTAGCCGGGAGTACAGATACGCAGTATTTT
TRBD1	TRBV9	.	TRBJ1-2	CASSATQGALGYGYTF	TGTGCCAGCAGCGCAACACAGGGGGCGCTTGGCTATGGCTACACCTTC
TRBD2	TRBV7-3	once	TRBJ2-3	CASSLAGSTDTQYF	TGTGCCAGCAGCCTAGCGGGCTCCACAGATACGCAGTATTTT
TRBD1	TRBV6-1	.	TRBJ2-2	CASSEVRDRAVGELFF	TGTGCCAGCAGTGAAGTACGGGACAGGGCGGTCGGGGAGCTGTTTTTT
.	TRBV6-2/TRBV6-3	.	TRBJ2-7	CASSHQTGRPSSYEQYF	TGTGCCAGCAGCCACCAGACAGGCAGGCCCTCCTCCTACGAGCAGTACTTC
TRBD1	TRBV19	.	TRBJ1-5	CASSTTGTAYSNQPQHF	TGTGCCAGTAGTACTACCGGGACAGCCTATAGCAATCAGCCCCAGCATTTT
.	TRBV5-5	once	TRBJ1-1	CASTPGDVNTEAFF	TGTGCCAGCACCCCAGGGGATGTGAACACTGAAGCTTTCTTT
.	TRBV18	.	TRBJ1-1	CASSGSGNTEAFF	TGTGCCAGCTCTGGCAGTGGCAACACTGAAGCTTTCTTT
.	TRBV3-1/TRBV3-2	.	TRBJ1-1	CASSLLQGQTSFF	TGTGCCAGCAGCTTACTTCAAGGACAGACATCTTTCTTT
.	TRBV7-9	.	TRBJ1-3	CASSLGEAWDTIYF	TGTGCCAGCAGCTTAGGAGAGGCTTGGGACACCATATATTTT
.	TRBV5-1	.	TRBJ2-5	CASTQRQRETQYF	TGCGCCAGCACCCAGAGGCAACGAGAGACCCAGTACTTC
.	TRBV9	.	TRBJ2-4	CASSPSWNPGIQYF	TGTGCCAGCAGCCCCAGTTGGAACCCGGGCATTCAGTACTTC
.	TRBV28	.	TRBJ1-5	CASKQGGVSNQPQHF	TGTGCCAGCAAACAGGGAGGGGTTAGCAATCAGCCCCAGCATTTT
TRBD1	TRBV4-3	once	TRBJ1-1	CASSHVDRARGTEAFF	TGCGCCAGCAGCCACGTGGACAGGGCGCGTGGCACTGAAGCTTTCTTT
TRBD1	TRBV4-3	.	TRBJ2-1	CASRTGDEQFF	TGCGCCAGCAGAACAGGGGATGAGCAGTTCTTC
TRBD2	TRBV7-2	.	TRBJ2-3	CASSTTSGVTDTQYF	TGTGCCAGCAGCACGACTAGCGGAGTCACAGATACGCAGTATTTT
TRBD1	TRBV19	.	TRBJ1-5	CASKDRGNQPQHF	TGTGCCAGTAAGGACAGGGGCAATCAGCCCCAGCATTTT
.	TRBV5-1	.	TRBJ2-5	CASSLGLGRETQYF	TGCGCCAGCAGCTTGGGCTTGGGGAGGGAGACCCAGTACTTC
TRBD2	TRBV7-3	.	TRBJ2-1	CASSSQPAGRNYNEQFF	TGTGCCAGCAGCTCCCAACCCGCCGGGAGGAACTACAATGAGCAGTTCTTC